These 30 T cell receptor beta chains originate from one sample sequenced in a study of CD8+CD57+ T cells in acquired aplastic anemia. Investigators profiled TCR beta VDJ and CDR3 from genomic DNA template. MiXCR was run by TCRdb on the reads, yielding one entry per CDR3 protein. The table includes roughly 200,000 distinct CDR3 sequences, 60% to 80% detected once. Previously, flow cytometry had revealed CD8+CD57+ cell expansion in the patients chosen for sequencing. Sequencing used sorted CD4+, CD8+, or CD8+CD57+ T cells (not recorded which) from PBMCs. The receptor set was obtained from a human donor with aplastic anemia.

This clonotype was observed at least ten times. This chain joins TRBV11-3 and TRBJ2-7, with 7 bases identical to TRBD1. Trimming removed 5 bases from V and 7 bases from J; junction bases left unmatched: 14. CDR3 length: 15 amino acids. Germline-derived CDR1 and CDR2 are SGHNT and YENEEA. CDR3: CASSPEQGLAEEQYF. CDR3 in DNA: TGTGCCAGCAGCCCGGAACAGGGGTTGGCGGAGGAGCAGTACTTC. The full variable domain, its missing parts supplied by reference TRBV11-3 and TRBJ2-7, is EAGVVQSPRYKIIEKKQPVAFWCNPISGHNTLYWYLQNLGQGPELLIRYENEEAVDDSQLPKDRFSAERLKGVDSTLKIQPAELGDSAVYLCASSPEQGLAEEQYFGPGTRLTVT.

The CDR3 region is CASSRIAGGGNTIYF. CDR3 DNA: TGTGCCAGCAGCAGGATCGCCGGAGGTGGAAACACCATATATTTT. This rearrangement joins TRBV2 to TRBJ1-3, with D hard to call. V shed 6 bases and J shed 3 bases, with 15 bases lying between them. The length of the CDR3 is 15 residues. Germline V gives CDR1 SNHLY, CDR2 FYNNEI. Filled out from reference TRBV2 and TRBJ1-3, the complete variable domain reads EPEVTQTPSHQVTQMGQEVILRCVPISNHLYFYWYRQILGQKVEFLVSFYNNEISEKSEIFDDQFSVERPDGSNFTLKIRSTKLEDSAMYFCASSRIAGGGNTIYFGEGSWLTVV.

This chain uses TRBV5-1 with TRBJ1-4; D may be TRBD1 (6 bases). Between the trimmed V and J ends, which lost 9 bases and 8 bases, there was a span of 11 bases. CDR1 and CDR2 from the germline V gene are SGHRS and YFSETQ. The CDR3 is 11 amino acids. This CDR3 is CATVTGEKLFF. CDR3 DNA: TGCGCCACCGTAACAGGGGAAAAACTGTTTTTT.

This chain connects TRBV4-1 to TRBJ2-7; D gene uncertain. The CDR3 runs 14 residues. Between the trimmed V and J ends, which lost 3 bases and 4 bases, there was a span of 13 bases. Germline V gene lookup returns CDR1 MGHRA and CDR2 YSYEKL. The chain's CDR3 is CASSQFPLRYEQYF. The CDR3 DNA is TGCGCCAGCAGCCAGTTTCCCCTTAGATACGAGCAGTACTTC.

This chain uses TRBV2 with TRBJ2-7, with a possible D match to TRBD1 (6 bases). CDR3 length: 14 amino acids. Germline lookup yields CDR1 SNHLY and CDR2 FYNNEI. Between the trimmed V and J ends, which lost 4 bases and 3 bases, there was a span of 13 bases. The CDR3 here is CASSAADSNYEQYF. The CDR3 region has the DNA TGTGCCAGCAGTGCCGCGGACAGTAACTACGAGCAGTACTTC.

This clonotype appeared once. The germline gene is not matched at one end of the junction; a read error may be the cause. J is TRBJ1-4 and V is TRBV7-9; unclear D gene. The CDR3 has 16 residues. Germline values: CDR1 SEHNR, CDR2 FQNEAQ (reference sequence). The CDR3 reads CVSSLFPPGDGGKLFF. In DNA, the CDR3 is TGTGTCAGCAGCTTATTCCCTCCCGGTGATGGTGGAAAACTGTTTTTT. The variable domain in full, with the rest retrieved from reference TRBV7-9 and TRBJ1-4, is DTGVSQNPRHKITKRGQNVTFRCDPISEHNRLYWYRQTLGQGPEFLTYFQNEAQLEKSRLLSDRFSAERPKGSFSTLEIQRTEQGDSAMYLCVSSLFPPGDGGKLFFGSGTQLSVL.

V usage is TRBV24-1 and J usage is TRBJ2-7, with 11 bases identical to TRBD2. CDR3 length: 17 residues. V trimming: 5 bases; J trimming: 2 bases; junction bases outside the gene matches: 10. CDR1 and CDR2 (germline): KGHDR, SFDVKD. CDR3 protein: CATSASPTSGSPYEQYF. CDR3 nucleotide sequence: TGTGCCACCAGTGCCTCGCCCACTAGCGGGAGCCCCTACGAGCAGTACTTC.

The chain couples TRBV19 to TRBJ1-2; D possibly corresponds to TRBD1 (5 bases). Germline-derived CDR1 and CDR2 are LNHDA and SQIVND (reference sequence). This CDR3 contains 15 residues. Trimming removed 5 bases at V and 6 bases at J, with 19 bases between. CDR3 sequence (DNA): TGTGCCAGTAGTTCTAGACAGTCCCCGTTCAATGGCTACACCTTC. Its translation is CASSSRQSPFNGYTF.

This chain links TRBV10-1 with TRBJ2-7; 7 bases agree with TRBD1. Germline V gene lookup returns CDR1 WNHNN and CDR2 SYGVQD (reference sequence). V lost 4 bases, J lost 6 bases, and 6 bases stayed unmatched. The CDR3 covers 13 residues. The CDR3 loop is CASSGDRVSEQYF. In DNA, the CDR3 is TGCGCCAGCAGTGGTGACAGGGTATCCGAGCAGTACTTC.

The chain recombines TRBV20-1 with TRBJ2-7; D is undetermined. CDR1 and CDR2 from the germline V gene are DFQATT and SNEGSKA (reference sequence). Trimming removed 3 bases from V and 0 bases from J, with 6 bases in between. The CDR3 extends over 12 amino acids. CDR3 coding DNA: TGCAGTGCTAGGCAGGTCTCCTACGAGCAGTACTTC. Its protein is CSARQVSYEQYF.

To note about this clonotype: The junction and the germline gene differ at one end; a read error may be behind it. The CDR3 here is CASSPRTGLEQYF. In DNA form, the CDR3 reads TGTGCTAGCAGCCCCCGGACAGGGCTCGAGCAGTACTTC. The rearrangement links TRBV7-7 to TRBJ2-7, with 8 bases aligning to TRBD1. Germline assignment: CDR1 SSHAT and CDR2 FNYEAQ (reference sequence). This CDR3 has 13 residues.

This clonotype was picked up a small number of times. The V call is TRBV10-3, the J call TRBJ1-2; a possible D gene is TRBD1 (5 bases). Trimming took 10 bases from V and 5 from J, leaving 17 bases between them. The CDR3 extends over 13 amino acids. CDR1 and CDR2 from the germline V gene are ENHRY and SYGVKD. CDR3 sequence: CATYAFGGYGYTF. The CDR3 nucleotides read TGTGCCACCTACGCTTTCGGGGGGTATGGCTACACCTTC.

The chain carries TRBV10-3 and TRBJ2-1, with D possibly being TRBD1 (8 bases). The germline V gene has CDR1 ENHRY and CDR2 SYGVKD. CDR3 length equals 16 residues. The V and J ends lost 0 bases and 3 bases respectively, with 12 bases between them. This CDR3 is CAISESNRGGYNEQFF. In DNA form, the CDR3 reads TGTGCCATCAGTGAGTCGAACAGGGGGGGCTACAATGAGCAGTTCTTC.

The chain couples TRBV12-3 or TRBV12-4 to TRBJ2-7; tentative D call: TRBD1 (7 bases). The length of the CDR3 is 16 residues. Trimming left V 3 bases short and J 6 bases short, with 21 bases between. For the CDR3, the DNA is TGTGCCAGCAGTTTGTCGTGGCAGGGGGGCCCCGGCGAGCAGTACTTC. Translation: CASSLSWQGGPGEQYF.

The J gene is TRBJ2-7, the V gene TRBV7-9; possibly TRBD2 for D (6 bases). Germline assignment: CDR1 SEHNR and CDR2 FQNEAQ (reference sequence). The CDR3 has 15 amino acids. Trimming stripped 5 bases from V and 0 bases from J, with 14 bases between. CDR3 loop: CASSILAVSSYEQYF. For the CDR3, the DNA is TGTGCCAGCAGCATCTTAGCGGTGAGCTCCTACGAGCAGTACTTC.

The rearrangement uses TRBV19 and TRBJ1-6; D gene uncertain. V lost 3 bases and J 8 bases, leaving 8 bases between the germline ends. The germline V gene has CDR1 LNHDA and CDR2 SQIVND (reference sequence). This CDR3 comprises 13 residues. CDR3 in DNA: TGTGCCAGTAGTATCTACTCCCATTCACCCCTCCACTTT. Amino acid sequence: CASSIYSHSPLHF.

This CDR3 reads CASSVGESIYEQYF. The CDR3, as DNA: TGTGCCAGCAGTGTAGGGGAGTCCATCTACGAGCAGTACTTC. The rearrangement uses TRBV2 and TRBJ2-7, with D perhaps given as TRBD1 or TRBD2 (5 bases each). The germline CDR1 and CDR2 sequences are SNHLY and FYNNEI. The length of the CDR3 is 14 residues. The ends were cut back, 4 bases at V and 3 bases at J, with 13 bases in the middle.

The CDR3, as DNA: TGTGCCAGCAGCTTAGGAAAGTGGGGGGCCCACACAGATACGCAGTATTTT. It encodes CASSLGKWGAHTDTQYF. The chain couples TRBV9 to TRBJ2-3, with D perhaps assigned TRBD1 or TRBD2 (6 bases each). This CDR3 has 17 residues. Trimming cost V 4 bases and J 2 bases, with 20 bases left between them. Germline-derived CDR1 and CDR2 are SGDLS and YYNGEE. Variable domain in full (rest from reference TRBV9 and TRBJ2-3): DSGVTQTPKHLITATGQRVTLRCSPRSGDLSVYWYQQSLDQGLQFLIQYYNGEERAKGNILERFSAQQFPDLHSELNLSSLELGDSALYFCASSLGKWGAHTDTQYFGPGTRLTVL.

This rearrangement joins TRBV25-1 to TRBJ2-7; 12 bases agree with TRBD2. The CDR3 loop spans 16 amino acids. CDR1 is MGHDK, CDR2 SYGVNS, per germline. Trimming at V came to 2 bases and at J to 5 bases, leaving 7 bases not matched to a gene. The CDR3 region has the DNA TGTGCCAGCAGTGAAGCTAGCGGGAGGGCCACCCACGAGCAGTACTTC. Translating gives CASSEASGRATHEQYF.

The chain uses TRBV20-1 and TRBJ1-2, with D unclear. Trimming stripped 5 bases from V and 2 bases from J, with 12 bases between. The CDR3 is made up of 13 amino acids. Germline loops: CDR1 DFQATT, CDR2 SNEGSKA (reference sequence). The CDR3 sequence is CSASNEGNYGYTF. CDR3 DNA sequence: TGCAGTGCTTCGAATGAGGGCAACTATGGCTACACCTTC.

The rearrangement uses TRBV19 and TRBJ1-2; D unresolved. The ends were cut back, 1 base at V and 6 bases at J, with 15 bases in the middle. The CDR3 contains 15 residues. CDR1 and CDR2 (germline): LNHDA, SQIVND (reference sequence). CDR3 protein: CASSIGSAVGHGYTF. The CDR3 DNA reads TGTGCCAGTAGTATAGGAAGCGCGGTGGGTCATGGCTACACCTTC.

This clonotype was recorded at least ten times. The rearrangement joins TRBV7-2 to TRBJ1-6; 8 bases are shared with TRBD1. Germline V gene data show CDR1 as SGHTA and CDR2 as FQGNSA. V was pared by 7 bases and J by 10 bases, with 9 bases of the junction left unmatched. This CDR3 has 14 amino acids. DNA for the CDR3: TGTGCCAGCACCCAAAGCAGGGGGCTGTCACCCCTCCACTTT. Protein: CASTQSRGLSPLHF.

The chain joins TRBV20-1 to TRBJ1-5; 7 bases match TRBD1. The junction had 7 bases not matched to a gene; V was cut back by 6 bases and J by 8 bases. Germline V gene lookup returns CDR1 DFQATT and CDR2 SNEGSKA (reference sequence). The CDR3 sequence is 12 residues long. The CDR3 loop reads CSARTGEEPQHF. The DNA of the CDR3 is TGCAGTGCCCGGACAGGAGAAGAGCCCCAGCATTTT.

The chain couples TRBV29-1 to TRBJ1-1; D is uncertain. CDR3 length: 12 amino acids. The V gene's germline CDR1 is SQVTM and CDR2 ANQGSEA. With 6 bases removed from V and 0 bases from J, the gap between germline ends came to 8 bases. This CDR3 reads CSVAQVNTEAFF. CDR3 in DNA: TGCAGCGTCGCCCAAGTGAACACTGAAGCTTTCTTT.

This clonotype was recorded a few times. V is TRBV5-1 and J is TRBJ1-1; maybe TRBD1 (5 bases). Trimming stripped 2 bases from V and 1 base from J, with 9 bases between. The V gene's germline CDR1 is SGHRS and CDR2 YFSETQ. CDR3 length equals 14 residues. The CDR3 loop reads CASSLQAENTEAFF. Here the CDR3 DNA reads TGCGCCAGCAGCTTACAGGCTGAGAACACTGAAGCTTTCTTT.

This chain joins TRBV24-1 and TRBJ2-2, with 11 bases fitting TRBD2. The CDR3 runs to 15 residues. V was pared by 9 bases and J by 6 bases, with 8 bases of the junction left unmatched. From germline, CDR1 is KGHDR and CDR2 SFDVKD. This CDR3 is CATGLAGGPAGELFF. The CDR3 DNA reads as TGTGCCACCGGCTTAGCGGGAGGGCCGGCCGGGGAGCTGTTTTTT.

This sequence joins TRBV2 and TRBJ1-5, with no clear D. V was trimmed by 6 bases and J by 5 bases, leaving 17 bases between them. Germline V CDR1 and CDR2: SNHLY, FYNNEI. The CDR3 runs 15 residues. In DNA form, the CDR3 reads TGTGCCAGCAGCGAAAACCTAGACGGGTATCAGCCCCAGCATTTT. It translates to CASSENLDGYQPQHF.

The genes are TRBV20-1 and TRBJ2-2; TRBD2 agrees at 13 bases. This CDR3 is built from 15 residues. The germline CDR1 and CDR2 sequences are DFQATT and SNEGSKA (reference sequence). Trimming removed 5 bases from V and 3 bases from J; junction bases left unmatched: 3. The DNA of the CDR3 is TGCAGTGCTCAGGGACTAGCGGGACACACCGGGGAGCTGTTTTTT. Protein product: CSAQGLAGHTGELFF.

The chain is built from TRBV7-9 and TRBJ1-2, with D unresolved. Between the trimmed V and J ends, which lost 5 bases and 2 bases, there was a span of 15 bases. CDR3 size: 15 residues. Germline assignment: CDR1 SEHNR and CDR2 FQNEAQ (reference sequence). The CDR3 sequence is CASSPGAAANYGYTF. CDR3 in DNA: TGTGCCAGCAGCCCTGGAGCCGCTGCGAACTATGGCTACACCTTC.

This clonotype was found a few times. The J gene is TRBJ1-2, the V gene TRBV7-8; perhaps TRBD1 as D (6 bases). Germline loops: CDR1 SGHVS, CDR2 FQNEAQ. The CDR3 spans 14 residues. V was clipped by 5 bases and J by 2 bases, with 12 bases between them. The CDR3 here is CASSEGQKNYGYTF. In nucleotides, the CDR3 is TGTGCCAGCAGCGAAGGACAGAAGAACTATGGCTACACCTTC.